The rows below give T cell receptor beta chains drawn from one sample of a study of blood T cell repertoires in COVID-19. The assay was immunoSEQ multiplex PCR, and TCRdb's table has in-frame clones only and misses some. The sample yields 270,000 or so clones, almost 90% seen once. Sequenced: peripheral blood. The receptor set was obtained from a woman aged 55-70 years with COVID-19, enrolled during active disease. Both conserved end residues are part of each CDR3. A D gene is named only where the DNA matches it firmly. Some rows mark clone size as missing; the rest say once, few, many or name a class of expanded clone.

>.|14|.|TRBV3-1/TRBV3-2|TRBJ1-4
CASSQGGMVEKLFF
TGTGCCAGCAGCCAGGGGGGAATGGTTGAAAAACTGTTTTTT
>few|13|.|TRBV9|TRBJ2-7
CASSASVLSEQYF
TGTGCCAGCAGCGCCTCCGTCCTTAGCGAGCAGTACTTC
>.|15|.|TRBV5-8|TRBJ1-1
CASSSVPGGGTEAFF
TGTGCCAGCAGTTCTGTCCCGGGTGGTGGCACTGAAGCTTTCTTT
>once|16|.|TRBV9|TRBJ1-6
CASSVASSSYNSPLHF
TGTGCCAGCAGCGTAGCCTCGAGCTCTTATAATTCACCCCTCCACTTT
>.|15|.|TRBV4-1|TRBJ1-1
CASSQVPSLNTEAFF
TGCGCCAGCAGCCAAGTCCCTAGCCTGAACACTGAAGCTTTCTTT
>once|15|TRBD1|TRBV6-5|TRBJ2-5
CASSYFQGAQETQYF
TGTGCCAGCAGTTATTTCCAGGGGGCACAGGAGACCCAGTACTTC
>.|13|.|TRBV5-5|TRBJ1-1
CASSLASGYEAFF
TGTGCCAGCAGCTTGGCATCAGGGTACGAAGCTTTCTTT
>.|16|TRBD1|TRBV4-1|TRBJ2-3
CASSQVGQGARDTQYF
TGCGCCAGCAGCCAAGTGGGGCAGGGGGCAAGGGATACGCAGTATTTT
>.|15|.|TRBV9|TRBJ1-5
CASSVQGDINQPQHF
TGTGCCAGCAGCGTGCAGGGTGATATCAATCAGCCCCAGCATTTT
>.|16|TRBD1|TRBV4-3|TRBJ1-3
CASSQQAQGAGNTIYF
TGCGCCAGCAGCCAGCAAGCACAGGGGGCTGGAAACACCATATATTTT
>.|14|TRBD2|TRBV6-4|TRBJ2-3
CASKLAGGRYTQYF
TGTGCCAGCAAACTAGCGGGGGGCCGCTACACGCAGTATTTT
>once|13|.|TRBV7-6|TRBJ1-5
CASSLYRDQPQHF
TGTGCCAGCAGCTTATACAGGGACCAGCCCCAGCATTTT
>.|12|.|TRBV29-1|TRBJ1-1
CSVASGNTEAFF
TGCAGCGTTGCGTCGGGGAACACTGAAGCTTTCTTT
>.|16|TRBD1|TRBV24-1|TRBJ1-1
CATRYSGQNMNTEAFF
TGTGCCACCAGATACTCGGGACAGAATATGAACACTGAAGCTTTCTTT
>.|16|.|TRBV27|TRBJ1-6
CASSYTGFQYRSPLHF
TGTGCCAGCAGTTACACAGGGTTCCAATATCGATCACCCCTCCACTTT
>once|14|TRBD1|TRBV18|TRBJ1-1
CASSPREQGAEAFF
TGTGCCAGCTCACCACGAGAACAGGGGGCTGAAGCTTTCTTT
>.|15|.|TRBV7-6|TRBJ1-4
CASSFGQTTNEKLFF
TGTGCCAGCAGCTTTGGACAGACGACTAATGAAAAACTGTTTTTT